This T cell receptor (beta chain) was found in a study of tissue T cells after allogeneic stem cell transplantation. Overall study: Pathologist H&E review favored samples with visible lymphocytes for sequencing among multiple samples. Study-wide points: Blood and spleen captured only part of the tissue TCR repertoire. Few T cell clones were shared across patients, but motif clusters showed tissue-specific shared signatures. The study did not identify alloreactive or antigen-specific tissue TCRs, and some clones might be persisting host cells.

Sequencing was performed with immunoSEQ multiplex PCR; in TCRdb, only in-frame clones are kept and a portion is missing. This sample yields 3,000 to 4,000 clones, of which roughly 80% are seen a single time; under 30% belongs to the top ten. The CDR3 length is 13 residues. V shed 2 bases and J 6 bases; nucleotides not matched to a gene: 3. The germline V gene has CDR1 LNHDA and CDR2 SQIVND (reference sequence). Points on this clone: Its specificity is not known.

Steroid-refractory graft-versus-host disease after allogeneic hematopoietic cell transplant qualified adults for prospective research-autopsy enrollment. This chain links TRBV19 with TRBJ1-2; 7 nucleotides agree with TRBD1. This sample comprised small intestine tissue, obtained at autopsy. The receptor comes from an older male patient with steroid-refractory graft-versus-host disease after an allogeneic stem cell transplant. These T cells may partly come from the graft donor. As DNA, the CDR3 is TGTGCCAGTAGTATAAGACAGGGAGATGGCTACACCTTC. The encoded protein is CASSIRQGDGYTF.